This T cell receptor beta chain was observed in a study of technical replicates of blood from a few donors. CDR3 length equals 14 residues. Per the germline V gene, CDR1 is SGHAT and CDR2 is FQNNGV. V was pared by 7 bases and J by 7 bases, with 20 bases between. TCRdb's table, derived via immunoSEQ multiplex PCR, lists solely in-frame clones and lacks some. The table has around 80,000 clones, roughly 96% seen once; the top ten hold around 0.28%. The chain combines TRBV11-2 with TRBJ2-7, with D possibly TRBD2 on 5 matching bases. This TCR was sampled from a human donor in good health. The sequencing input was T cells isolated from PBMCs. CDR3: CASKLSSSAGEQYF. The DNA of the CDR3 is TGTGCCAGCAAACTGAGTAGTTCCGCGGGTGAGCAGTACTTC.